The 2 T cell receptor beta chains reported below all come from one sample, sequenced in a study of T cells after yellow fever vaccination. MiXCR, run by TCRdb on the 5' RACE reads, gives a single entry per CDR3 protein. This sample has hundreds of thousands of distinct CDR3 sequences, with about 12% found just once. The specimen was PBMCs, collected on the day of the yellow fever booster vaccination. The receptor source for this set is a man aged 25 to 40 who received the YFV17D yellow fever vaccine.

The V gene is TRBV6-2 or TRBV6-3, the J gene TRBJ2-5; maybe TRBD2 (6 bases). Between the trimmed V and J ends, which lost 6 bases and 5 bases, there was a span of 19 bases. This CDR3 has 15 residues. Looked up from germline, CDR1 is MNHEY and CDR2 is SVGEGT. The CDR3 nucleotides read TGTGCCAGCAGCCTCCCTTTTTCCGCGGGGGAGACCCAGTACTTC. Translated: CASSLPFSAGETQYF.

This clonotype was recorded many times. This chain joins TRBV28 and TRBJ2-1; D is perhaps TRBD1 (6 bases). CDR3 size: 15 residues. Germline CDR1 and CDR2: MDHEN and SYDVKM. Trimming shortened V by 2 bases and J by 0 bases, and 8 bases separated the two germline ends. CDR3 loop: CASSLGDNSYNEQFF. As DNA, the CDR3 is TGTGCCAGCAGTTTAGGGGACAACTCCTACAATGAGCAGTTCTTC.